These 3 T cell receptor beta chains came from one sample sequenced in a study of blood T cell repertoires in COVID-19. Sequenced by immunoSEQ multiplex PCR; TCRdb stores in-frame clones only, minus some. This table holds roughly 100,000 clones, 79% found once. Specimen: peripheral blood. The receptors derive from a woman aged 80 or over with active or convalescent COVID-19.

J is TRBJ2-7 and V is TRBV28; 10 bases are a match to TRBD2. The CDR3 has 17 residues. CDR1 is MDHEN and CDR2 is SYDVKM in the germline V gene. The V segment lost 3 bases and the J segment 2 bases; nucleotides outside the gene matches: 10. The CDR3 bases are TGTGCCAGCAGTTTCCCTTTGGGAGCGGGAGGGCCCTACGAGCAGTACTTC. It translates to CASSFPLGAGGPYEQYF.

This chain joins TRBV10-3 and TRBJ2-6; D gene unclear. Germline CDR1 ENHRY, CDR2 SYGVKD. Trimming stripped 6 bases from V and 0 bases from J, with 12 bases between. The CDR3 has 16 residues. DNA for the CDR3: TGTGCCATCAGGGGCGACGGAAGCTCTGGGGCCAACGTCCTGACTTTC. Its translation: CAIRGDGSSGANVLTF.

The chain joins TRBV6-1 to TRBJ2-5; 7 bases match TRBD2. The trim removed 3 bases at V and 5 bases at J, leaving 0 bases unmatched. CDR1 is MNHNS and CDR2 is SASEGT in the germline V gene. The CDR3 totals 12 residues. CDR3 protein: CASSDGGETQYF. CDR3 nucleotide sequence: TGTGCCAGCAGTGACGGGGGGGAGACCCAGTACTTC.